This T cell receptor beta chain stems from a study of brain T cells in children with intractable seizures. Libraries were prepared by immunoSEQ multiplex PCR; TCRdb keeps only in-frame clonotypes and omits some of them. This sample has about 340,000 clones; nearly 95% occur once, and the top ten carry about 5.8%. Time point noted: blood from clinic visit 5 months post-surgery; TSC patient then seizure free. This CDR3 spans 13 amino acids. Germline assignment: CDR1 LNHDA and CDR2 SQIVND (reference sequence). V shed 10 bases and J 0 bases; nucleotides not matched to a gene: 5. The receptor was isolated from a boy less than two years old with tuberous sclerosis and intractable seizures. This material consisted of peripheral blood, taken less than 6 months after surgery. The chain has TRBV19 and TRBJ2-7; 8 bases match TRBD1. The CDR3 protein is CATRGPGSYEQYF. CDR3 DNA: TGTGCCACCAGGGGGCCGGGCTCCTACGAGCAGTACTTC.